The rows below give T cell receptor beta chains drawn from one sample of a study of OX40 agonist ivuxolimab in advanced cancers. This table comes from immunoSEQ multiplex PCR, and its TCRdb copy is limited to in-frame clones, with some not included. The sample consists of around 90,000 clones, 75% to 95% of them appearing once. This material consisted of CD4+ or CD8+ T cells sorted from blood, taken in a trial of the OX40 agonist ivuxolimab. The receptors come from an adult with an advanced solid tumor such as melanoma, head and neck, liver or kidney cancer. CDR3s include the opening cysteine and the closing phenylalanine or tryptophan. A D gene is named only where the DNA matches it firmly. The size field is filled for only some rows; it gives once, few, many or a size class.

clone_size: -; cdr3_length: 18; v_call: TRBV28; d_call: -; j_call: TRBJ1-3; cdr3_nt: TGTGCCAGCAGTTTGTTCGTGTCAGGGATGTTCTCTGGAAACACCATATATTTT; cdr3_aa: CASSLFVSGMFSGNTIYF
clone_size: -; cdr3_length: 15; v_call: TRBV6-1; d_call: -; j_call: TRBJ2-5; cdr3_nt: TGTGCCAGCCTTGGTGTTGAACTAAGGTCGGAGACCCAGTACTTC; cdr3_aa: CASLGVELRSETQYF
clone_size: -; cdr3_length: 16; v_call: TRBV5-1; d_call: TRBD1; j_call: TRBJ2-7; cdr3_nt: TGCGCCAGCAGAGGGGTAGGGACAGGGAGAACTTACGAGCAGTACTTC; cdr3_aa: CASRGVGTGRTYEQYF
clone_size: -; cdr3_length: 15; v_call: TRBV6-5; d_call: -; j_call: TRBJ1-4; cdr3_nt: TGTGCCAGCAGTTTTGCCCCCGGGCCGAATGAAAAACTGTTTTTT; cdr3_aa: CASSFAPGPNEKLFF
clone_size: -; cdr3_length: 13; v_call: TRBV30; d_call: TRBD1; j_call: TRBJ1-5; cdr3_nt: TGTGCCTGGAGCGGACAGGTAGATCAGCCCCAGCATTTT; cdr3_aa: CAWSGQVDQPQHF
clone_size: -; cdr3_length: 14; v_call: TRBV19; d_call: -; j_call: TRBJ1-2; cdr3_nt: TGTGCCAGTAGCCCCACCGTTGAAAGACGAGGCTACACCTTC; cdr3_aa: CASSPTVERRGYTF
clone_size: -; cdr3_length: 14; v_call: TRBV5-1; d_call: -; j_call: TRBJ2-2; cdr3_nt: TGCGCCAGCAGCTTGGACAGGGAAAACGGGGAGCTGTTTTTT; cdr3_aa: CASSLDRENGELFF
clone_size: -; cdr3_length: 13; v_call: TRBV6-1; d_call: -; j_call: TRBJ2-4; cdr3_nt: TGTGCCAGCAGTCAGGAGCGACTAAACATTCAGTACTTC; cdr3_aa: CASSQERLNIQYF
clone_size: -; cdr3_length: 11; v_call: TRBV5-8; d_call: -; j_call: TRBJ1-2; cdr3_nt: TGTGCCAGCAGCTGGGTCTATGGCTACACCTTC; cdr3_aa: CASSWVYGYTF
clone_size: -; cdr3_length: 14; v_call: TRBV18; d_call: -; j_call: TRBJ1-1; cdr3_nt: TGTGCCAGCTCTCCTGGGGCATCGAACACTGAAGCTTTCTTT; cdr3_aa: CASSPGASNTEAFF
clone_size: -; cdr3_length: 14; v_call: TRBV2; d_call: -; j_call: TRBJ1-4; cdr3_nt: TGTGCCAGCATGGGGACCGTAACCCGTGAAAAACTGTTTTTT; cdr3_aa: CASMGTVTREKLFF
clone_size: -; cdr3_length: 15; v_call: TRBV30; d_call: -; j_call: TRBJ2-2; cdr3_nt: TGTGCCTGGAGTGTAGGGGGGTTGAACACCGGGGAGCTGTTTTTT; cdr3_aa: CAWSVGGLNTGELFF
clone_size: -; cdr3_length: 16; v_call: TRBV6-5; d_call: TRBD1; j_call: TRBJ1-2; cdr3_nt: TGTGCCAGCAGTTCCTCGCTCAGGGGGCTTGGCTGGGGCTACACCTTC; cdr3_aa: CASSSSLRGLGWGYTF
clone_size: once; cdr3_length: 12; v_call: TRBV30; d_call: -; j_call: TRBJ2-3; cdr3_nt: TGTGCCTCAAGCGCAAGCACAGATACGCAGTATTTT; cdr3_aa: CASSASTDTQYF
clone_size: -; cdr3_length: 15; v_call: TRBV19; d_call: -; j_call: TRBJ1-4; cdr3_nt: TGTGCCAGTAGGGCGACCGGACAGCTTAACGAAAAACTGTTTTTT; cdr3_aa: CASRATGQLNEKLFF
clone_size: few; cdr3_length: 12; v_call: TRBV28; d_call: TRBD1; j_call: TRBJ1-2; cdr3_nt: TGTGCCACCAGGGGACAGTTAGATGGCTACACCTTC; cdr3_aa: CATRGQLDGYTF
clone_size: -; cdr3_length: 14; v_call: TRBV10-3; d_call: TRBD1; j_call: TRBJ1-2; cdr3_nt: TGTGCCATCAGTATGGGACAGGGTAACTATGGCTACACCTTC; cdr3_aa: CAISMGQGNYGYTF
clone_size: -; cdr3_length: 14; v_call: TRBV19; d_call: -; j_call: TRBJ2-7; cdr3_nt: TGTGCCAGTAGGGCTAGCGGAGGGGGCTACGAGCAGTACTTC; cdr3_aa: CASRASGGGYEQYF
clone_size: -; cdr3_length: 15; v_call: TRBV18; d_call: -; j_call: TRBJ1-2; cdr3_nt: TGTGCCAGCTCACCACTCGGAGGGCGCTCGGAAGGCTACACCTTC; cdr3_aa: CASSPLGGRSEGYTF
clone_size: once; cdr3_length: 14; v_call: TRBV28; d_call: -; j_call: TRBJ2-5; cdr3_nt: TGTGCCAGCAGTTTCGAATTGAGGGAAGAGACCCAGTACTTC; cdr3_aa: CASSFELREETQYF
clone_size: once; cdr3_length: 16; v_call: TRBV18; d_call: -; j_call: TRBJ2-3; cdr3_nt: TGTGCCAGCTCACCACGTCCGTGGGGAAGCACAGATACGCAGTATTTT; cdr3_aa: CASSPRPWGSTDTQYF
clone_size: -; cdr3_length: 14; v_call: TRBV27; d_call: -; j_call: TRBJ1-2; cdr3_nt: TGTGCCAGCACCAAGCGAGAGGGTACGGAAGGCTACACCTTC; cdr3_aa: CASTKREGTEGYTF
clone_size: -; cdr3_length: 9; v_call: TRBV19; d_call: -; j_call: TRBJ1-2; cdr3_nt: TGTGCCCCCAACCCGGGCTACACCTTC; cdr3_aa: CAPNPGYTF
clone_size: -; cdr3_length: 15; v_call: TRBV18; d_call: -; j_call: TRBJ2-2; cdr3_nt: TGTGCCAGCTCACCGGGACGGTGGAACACCGGGGAGCTGTTTTTT; cdr3_aa: CASSPGRWNTGELFF
clone_size: -; cdr3_length: 13; v_call: TRBV2; d_call: TRBD2; j_call: TRBJ2-5; cdr3_nt: TGTGCCAGCAGTGAGGGAGGGGTTGAGACCCAGTACTTC; cdr3_aa: CASSEGGVETQYF
clone_size: few; cdr3_length: 14; v_call: TRBV18; d_call: -; j_call: TRBJ1-5; cdr3_nt: TGTGCCAGCTCACCAGACGGGGGCAATCAGCCCCAGCATTTT; cdr3_aa: CASSPDGGNQPQHF